This note documents a single TCR beta chain sequence. Sequenced by immunoSEQ multiplex PCR; TCRdb stores in-frame clones only, minus some. The table lists tens of thousands of clones, about 85% of them singletons, with roughly 1.3% in the top ten. The germline gives CDR1 SGHTA, CDR2 FQGNSA. This CDR3 comprises 15 residues. Trimming shortened V by 2 bases and J by 3 bases, and 11 bases separated the two germline ends. This sample is drawn from a study of T cell responses to AZD1222 COVID-19 vaccine. The sample here was peripheral blood, taken 28 days after the second AZD1222 dose. The source is an adult who received the AZD1222 COVID-19 vaccine. V and J are TRBV7-2 and TRBJ2-1; no firm D call. CDR3 DNA sequence: TGTGCCAGCAGCTTATATCCGGGCCGCTACAATGAGCAGTTCTTC. This encodes CASSLYPGRYNEQFF.